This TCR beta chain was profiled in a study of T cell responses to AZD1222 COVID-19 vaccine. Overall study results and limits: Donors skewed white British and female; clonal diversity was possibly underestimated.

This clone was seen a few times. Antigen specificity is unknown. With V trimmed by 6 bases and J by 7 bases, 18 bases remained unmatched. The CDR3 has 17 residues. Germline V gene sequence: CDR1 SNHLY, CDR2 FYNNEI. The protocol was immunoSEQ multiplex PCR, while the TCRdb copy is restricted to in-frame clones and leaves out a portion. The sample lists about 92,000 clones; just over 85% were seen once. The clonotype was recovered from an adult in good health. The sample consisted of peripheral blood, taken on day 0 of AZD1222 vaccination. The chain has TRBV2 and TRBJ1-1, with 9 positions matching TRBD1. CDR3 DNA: TGTGCCAGCAGCCCCGGACAGGGGAGGAGGGGGAATATTGAAGCTTTCTTT. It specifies CASSPGQGRRGNIEAFF.